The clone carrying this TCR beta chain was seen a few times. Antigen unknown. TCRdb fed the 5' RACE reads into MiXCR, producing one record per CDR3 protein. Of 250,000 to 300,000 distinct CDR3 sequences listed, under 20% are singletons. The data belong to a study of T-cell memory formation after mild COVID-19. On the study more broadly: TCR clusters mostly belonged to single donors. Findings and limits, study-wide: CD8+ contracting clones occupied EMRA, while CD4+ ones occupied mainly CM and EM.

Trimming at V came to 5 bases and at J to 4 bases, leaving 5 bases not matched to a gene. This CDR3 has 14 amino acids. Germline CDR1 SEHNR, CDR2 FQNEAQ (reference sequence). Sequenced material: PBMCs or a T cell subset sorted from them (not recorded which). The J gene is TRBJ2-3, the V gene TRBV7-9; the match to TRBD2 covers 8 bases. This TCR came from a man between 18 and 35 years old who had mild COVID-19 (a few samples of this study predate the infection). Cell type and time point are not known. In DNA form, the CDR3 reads TGTGCCAGCAGCGCTGGACTAGCACCAGATACGCAGTATTTT. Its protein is CASSAGLAPDTQYF.